Listed here are 6 T cell receptor beta chains from one sample, sequenced in a study of T cell responses to AZD1222 COVID-19 vaccine. Data came from immunoSEQ multiplex PCR; TCRdb stores just in-frame clones and leaves some out. The repertoire holds some 120,000 clones, with around 90% as singletons. The starting material was peripheral blood, obtained on day 0 of AZD1222 vaccination. These receptors came from an adult in good health.

The chain uses TRBV14 and TRBJ1-2; 10 bases map to TRBD1. The CDR3 length is 16 residues. Germline values: CDR1 SGHDN, CDR2 FVKESK. Trimming at V came to 2 bases and at J to 4 bases, leaving 7 bases not matched to a gene. In DNA form, the CDR3 reads TGTGCCAGCAGCCAAACGGGACAGGGGATTACCTATGGCTACACCTTC. Its protein is CASSQTGQGITYGYTF.

This clone appeared a single time. The V call is TRBV14, the J call TRBJ2-6; possibly TRBD1 for D (6 bases). Germline-derived CDR1 and CDR2 are SGHDN and FVKESK. V was pared by 0 bases and J by 3 bases, with 9 bases between. The CDR3 is made up of 16 amino acids. CDR3 nucleotides: TGTGCCAGCAGCCAAGACCAGGGGAGTGGGGCCAACGTCCTGACTTTC. Its protein is CASSQDQGSGANVLTF. The entire variable domain, with the rest obtained from reference TRBV14 and TRBJ2-6, is as follows: EAGVTQFPSHSVIEKGQTVTLRCDPISGHDNLYWYRRVMGKEIKFLLHFVKESKQDESGMPNNRFLAERTGGTYSTLKVQPAELEDSGVYFCASSQDQGSGANVLTFGAGSRLTVL.

The J gene is TRBJ2-7, the V gene TRBV25-1; D perhaps matches TRBD1 (5 bases). The CDR3 length is 12 residues. V lost 4 bases to trimming and J lost 6 bases, with 10 bases between them. Per germline, CDR1 MGHDK and CDR2 SYGVNS. This CDR3 is CASSATQGEQYF. The CDR3 DNA reads as TGTGCCAGCAGTGCTACGCAGGGCGAGCAGTACTTC.

The CDR3 region has the DNA TGCAGCGTGACAATAGCGGGGGATAATGAGCAGTTCTTC. This translates into CSVTIAGDNEQFF. This rearrangement joins TRBV29-1 to TRBJ2-1; 9 bases line up with TRBD2. Trimming cost V 6 bases and J 7 bases; bases outside gene matches: 7. CDR1 SQVTM and CDR2 ANQGSEA come from the germline V gene. This CDR3 comprises 13 residues.

This rearrangement joins TRBV5-4 to TRBJ2-5; 7 nucleotides align to TRBD2. Germline loops: CDR1 SGHNT, CDR2 YYREEE (reference sequence). The CDR3 runs 15 residues. V lost 5 bases to trimming and J lost 2 bases; unmatched junction nucleotides: 9. The CDR3 DNA reads as TGTGCCAGCAGACCCGCTGGAGCGGGGCAAGAGACCCAGTACTTC. It specifies CASRPAGAGQETQYF. The entire variable domain, with the rest obtained from reference TRBV5-4 and TRBJ2-5, is as follows: ETGVTQSPTHLIKTRGQQVTLRCSSQSGHNTVSWYQQALGQGPQFIFQYYREEENGRGNFPPRFSGLQFPNYSSELNVNALELDDSALYLCASRPAGAGQETQYFGPGTRLLVL.

The chain couples TRBV11-2 to TRBJ1-6; tentative D call: TRBD1 (6 bases). V lost 1 base to trimming and J lost 11 bases, with 12 bases between them. Germline V gene data show CDR1 as SGHAT and CDR2 as FQNNGV. The CDR3 contains 14 residues. The CDR3 DNA sequence: TGTGCCAGCAGCTTAGCAGGGGCGCGGGCACCCCTCCACTTT. It codes for CASSLAGARAPLHF.